The 27 T cell receptor beta chains given below trace back to one sample, sequenced in a study of T cell repertoires in aging, cancer and after chemotherapy. Multiplex touch-down PCR with TRB-A/B primers amplified rearranged V-D-J TRB sequences. TCRdb re-called the multiplex PCR reads with MiXCR, one entry per CDR3 protein. The sample records 13,000 or so distinct CDR3 sequences, about 26% being singletons. Peripheral blood genomic DNA, not sorted cells or RNA, was the template. Input material: blood. The receptors derive from a human donor in good health.

Only a few counts were recorded for this clonotype. V gene TRBV20-1 combines with J gene TRBJ1-1; TRBD1 aligns across 9 bases. V was clipped by 4 bases and J by 0 bases; unmatched bases: 9. Germline-derived CDR1 and CDR2 are DFQATT and SNEGSKA (reference sequence). The CDR3 runs 16 residues. CDR3 protein: CSATVPGQGLNTEAFF. The CDR3 nucleotides are TGCAGTGCTACCGTCCCGGGACAGGGTTTGAACACTGAAGCTTTCTTT.

The sample holds a few counts of this clonotype. V and J are TRBV12-3 or TRBV12-4 and TRBJ2-1; D remains unclear. The V end lost 10 bases, the J end lost 4 bases, and 14 bases lay between the germline ends. The CDR3 is 13 amino acids. CDR3 nucleotides: TGTGCCACCACCCCCGAGGTTTACAATGAGCAGTTCTTC. Translation: CATTPEVYNEQFF.

This clonotype was observed a few times. The rearrangement joins TRBV28 to TRBJ2-1; D is ambiguous. CDR1 is MDHEN and CDR2 is SYDVKM in the germline V gene. CDR3 length equals 16 residues. V was clipped by 3 bases and J by 3 bases, with 15 bases between them. CDR3 sequence reads: CASSFLGIEDYNEQFF. For the CDR3, the DNA is TGTGCCAGCAGTTTTCTGGGGATCGAGGACTACAATGAGCAGTTCTTC.

Remarks on this clonotype: Its ends do not fully match the called genes, so a read error is possible. The gene calls are TRBV4-3 and TRBJ1-1; perhaps TRBD1 as D (6 bases). The CDR3 length is 15 residues. Germline CDR1 and CDR2: LGHNA and YSLEER. In DNA, the CDR3 is TGTGCCAGCAGCCAAGTAGGAGGGGGGAACACTGAAGCTTTCTTT. It translates to CASSQVGGGNTEAFF.

Ten or more counts support this clonotype. The chain links TRBV19 to TRBJ1-6; TRBD1 is a possible D gene (6 bases). Looked up from germline, CDR1 is LNHDA and CDR2 is SQIVND (reference sequence). V was cut by 5 bases and J by 10 bases, with 12 bases left in between. The CDR3 is 13 amino acids. The CDR3, as DNA: TGTGCCAGTAGTCCGGACAGTGGCTCACCCCTCCACTTT. It is translated as CASSPDSGSPLHF.

This clonotype came up a few times. J is TRBJ2-2 and V is TRBV12-5; perhaps TRBD1 as D (5 bases). Germline-derived CDR1 and CDR2 are LGHNT and FRNRAP. The CDR3 has 18 amino acids. Trimming stripped 0 bases from V and 3 bases from J, with 17 bases between. Here the CDR3 DNA reads TGTGCTAGTGGTTTGGTACCCGGACAACGGATCGACACCGGGGAGCTGTTTTTT. Its protein product is CASGLVPGQRIDTGELFF.

CDR3 protein: CATSDSVGEQYF. CDR3 in DNA: TGTGCCACCAGTGATTCAGTAGGCGAGCAGTACTTC. V and J are TRBV24-1 and TRBJ2-7, with D uncertain. This CDR3 is 12 amino acids long. With 2 bases removed from V and 6 bases from J, the gap between germline ends came to 7 bases. Germline V gives CDR1 KGHDR, CDR2 SFDVKD.

V gene TRBV20-1 combines with J gene TRBJ2-2; 7 positions agree with TRBD2. The V gene's germline CDR1 is DFQATT and CDR2 SNEGSKA (reference sequence). V trimming: 1 base; J trimming: 4 bases; junction bases outside the gene matches: 9. The CDR3 consists of 16 residues. The DNA of the CDR3 is TGCAGTGCTAGAGCCCGTGGGGGGGTCGGCACCGGGGAGCTGTTTTTT. Residues: CSARARGGVGTGELFF.

This clonotype was recorded a few times. The chain employs TRBV20-1 and TRBJ1-2; D uncertain. Germline CDR1 and CDR2: DFQATT and SNEGSKA (reference sequence). Trimming removed 4 bases from V and 4 bases from J, with 13 bases in between. CDR3 size: 13 residues. CDR3 coding DNA: TGCAGTGCTATTCCAGCGGGAGGCTATGGCTACACCTTC. It is translated as CSAIPAGGYGYTF.

This clonotype turned up a few times. The chain carries TRBV19 and TRBJ1-5, with a possible D match to TRBD1 (5 bases). Trimming stripped 4 bases from V and 4 bases from J, with 14 bases between. Germline-derived CDR1 and CDR2 are LNHDA and SQIVND (reference sequence). This CDR3 comprises 15 residues. CDR3 nucleotides: TGTGCCAGTAGTACCCGTGGGGGGGAAAATCAGCCCCAGCATTTT. Translated: CASSTRGGENQPQHF.

By share, this clonotype counts as medium-sized. The chain carries TRBV29-1 and TRBJ1-1; D is unresolved. The CDR3 consists of 15 residues. With 0 bases removed from V and 3 bases from J, the gap between germline ends came to 14 bases. Germline V gives CDR1 SQVTM, CDR2 ANQGSEA. CDR3 sequence reads: CSVEDQVIRYTEAFF. CDR3 coding DNA: TGCAGCGTTGAAGATCAGGTTATAAGGTACACTGAAGCTTTCTTT.

This chain links TRBV20-1 with TRBJ2-3; D gene uncertain. V lost 6 bases to trimming and J lost 4 bases, with 8 bases between them. From germline, CDR1 is DFQATT and CDR2 SNEGSKA (reference sequence). The CDR3 has 11 amino acids. The CDR3 region is CSAVGPDTQYF. DNA of the CDR3: TGCAGTGCAGTAGGTCCAGATACGCAGTATTTT.

This clonotype was counted a few times. This chain links TRBV19 with TRBJ1-3, with D unclear. There are 13 residues in the CDR3. Deletions cut 2 bases from V and 4 bases from J, with 6 bases between. Germline V lookup: CDR1 LNHDA, CDR2 SQIVND (reference sequence). Written as DNA, the CDR3 is TGTGCCAGTAGTATACGATCGGGAAACACCATATATTTT. Its protein product is CASSIRSGNTIYF.

The chain combines TRBV12-3 or TRBV12-4 with TRBJ1-6; TRBD1 might be the D (5 bases). Trimming removed 2 bases from V and 5 bases from J, with 7 bases in between. This CDR3 has 14 amino acids. The CDR3 DNA reads TGTGCCAGCAGTTTATGGGGGGATAATTCACCCCTCCACTTT. This sequence encodes CASSLWGDNSPLHF.

This chain's CDR3 is CASSLLSMGQGQPQHF. DNA for the CDR3: TGTGCCAGCAGCTTACTCTCCATGGGGCAGGGTCAGCCCCAGCATTTT. The rearrangement joins TRBV7-3 to TRBJ1-5, with D possibly TRBD1 on 5 matching bases. V lost 2 bases, J lost 6 bases, and 17 bases lay in between. Germline V gives CDR1 SGHTA, CDR2 FQGTGA. The CDR3 runs to 16 residues. Filled out from reference TRBV7-3 and TRBJ1-5, the complete variable domain reads GAGVSQTPSNKVTEKGKYVELRCDPISGHTALYWYRQSLGQGPEFLIYFQGTGAADDSGLPNDRFFAVRPEGSVSTLKIQRTERGDSAVYLCASSLLSMGQGQPQHFGDGTRLSIL.

The CDR3 bases are TGCGCCAGCAGCTTGGGGGACGGACGAATTGTAAAACTGTTTTTT. Protein sequence: CASSLGDGRIVKLFF. V is TRBV5-1 and J is TRBJ1-4; maybe TRBD1 (5 bases). This CDR3 contains 15 residues. Germline CDR1 and CDR2: SGHRS and YFSETQ. The germline V and J ends were trimmed by 0 bases and 10 bases, with 16 bases remaining between them.

In DNA, the CDR3 is TGTGCCAGCTCCTATCTGCAAGAGACCCAGTACTTC. Translating it yields CASSYLQETQYF. The chain links TRBV6-6 to TRBJ2-5; D unclear. Germline CDR1 and CDR2: MNHNY and SVGAGI (reference sequence). CDR3 length: 12 residues. Trimming removed 8 bases from V and 2 bases from J, with 9 bases in between.

In its sample, this clonotype was seen a few times. The chain has TRBV6-5 and TRBJ1-1; 7 bases fit TRBD1. Trimming cost V 6 bases and J 1 base; bases outside gene matches: 5. There are 14 residues in the CDR3. Germline V gene sequence: CDR1 MNHEY, CDR2 SVGAGI. CDR3 region: CASSPPGGNTEAFF. For the CDR3, the DNA is TGTGCCAGCAGCCCCCCAGGGGGGAACACTGAAGCTTTCTTT.

This clonotype was observed a handful of times. The V call is TRBV7-2, the J call TRBJ2-3; 10 positions agree with TRBD1. Germline CDR1 and CDR2: SGHTA and FQGNSA. This CDR3 region has 14 residues. J lost 3 bases, V lost 6 bases, and 3 bases had no gene match. The CDR3 bases are TGTGCCAGCAGGACAGGGGGCAGGACAGATACGCAGTATTTT. As protein: CASRTGGRTDTQYF.

In its sample, this clonotype is medium-sized. The V gene is TRBV30, the J gene TRBJ2-6, with 7 bases that match TRBD1. The germline V gene has CDR1 GTSNPN and CDR2 SVGIG (reference sequence). With 2 bases clipped from V and 4 bases from J, the junction kept 5 bases outside the gene matches. This CDR3 contains 15 residues. CDR3 DNA: TGTGCCTGGAGTCAGAGGGGGCACGGGGCCAACGTCCTGACTTTC. Residues: CAWSQRGHGANVLTF.

The count of this clonotype is one. This chain joins TRBV20-1 and TRBJ2-3, with 11 bases that match TRBD2. The CDR3 contains 15 residues. The V and J ends lost 0 bases and 6 bases, in that order; junction bases with no gene match: 5. Germline V CDR1 and CDR2: DFQATT, SNEGSKA (reference sequence). CDR3 nucleotides: TGCAGTGCTAGAGATATTAGCGGGGGGGCCGATACGCAGTATTTT. Amino acids: CSARDISGGADTQYF.

By its share, this clonotype is medium-sized. The chain links TRBV30 to TRBJ2-7; 8 positions agree with TRBD1. J lost 2 bases, V lost 3 bases, and 3 bases had no gene match. CDR3 length equals 13 residues. CDR1 GTSNPN and CDR2 SVGIG come from the germline V gene (reference sequence). CDR3 nucleotides: TGTGCCTGGAGACAGGGGGGCACCTACGAGCAGTACTTC. This codes for CAWRQGGTYEQYF. The entire variable domain, with the rest obtained from reference TRBV30 and TRBJ2-7, is as follows: SQTIHQWPATLVQPVGSPLSLECTVEGTSNPNLYWYRQAAGRGLQLLFYSVGIGQISSEVPQNLSASRPQDRQFILSSKKLLLSDSGFYLCAWRQGGTYEQYFGPGTRLTVT.

This clonotype was observed a handful of times. The chain employs TRBV20-1 and TRBJ2-3; D not certain. Trimming left V 2 bases short and J 2 bases short, with 11 bases between. The length of the CDR3 is 14 residues. Per germline, CDR1 DFQATT and CDR2 SNEGSKA (reference sequence). The CDR3 nucleotides read TGCAGTGCTAGATCCCCCGCGTCCACAGATACGCAGTATTTT. Residues: CSARSPASTDTQYF.

The chain's CDR3 is CASRNNQDSGGNTIYF. The CDR3 DNA reads as TGTGCCAGCAGAAATAATCAGGACAGCGGTGGAAACACCATATATTTT. The chain links TRBV12-3 or TRBV12-4 to TRBJ1-3; possibly TRBD1 for D (6 bases). Trimming pared 6 bases from V and 3 bases from J, leaving 18 bases between. There are 16 residues in the CDR3.

The chain employs TRBV6-5 and TRBJ2-7, with D maybe TRBD1 (6 bases). Trimming pared 5 bases from V and 0 bases from J, leaving 14 bases between. The CDR3 contains 15 residues. CDR1 MNHEY and CDR2 SVGAGI come from the germline V gene. In DNA form, the CDR3 reads TGTGCCAGCAGTAGCGACAGGTTACCCTCCTACGAGCAGTACTTC. Residues: CASSSDRLPSYEQYF.

Within the sample, this clonotype is medium-sized. The chain recombines TRBV20-1 with TRBJ1-2; possibly TRBD1 for D (6 bases). V was shortened by 6 bases and J by 2 bases, with 22 bases between the two germline ends. CDR3 length: 16 residues. The germline V gene encodes CDR1 DFQATT and CDR2 SNEGSKA (reference sequence). CDR3 in DNA: TGCAGTGCCCTACCGACGAACAGGGTTGGCAACTATGGCTACACCTTC. It encodes CSALPTNRVGNYGYTF.

J is TRBJ1-1 and V is TRBV11-2; 9 bases are shared with TRBD1. Trimming removed 1 base from V and 1 base from J; junction bases left unmatched: 4. The CDR3 covers 16 residues. The germline V gene has CDR1 SGHAT and CDR2 FQNNGV. The CDR3 DNA reads TGTGCCAGCAGCTTAGCGGGACAGGGCTGGAACACTGAAGCTTTCTTT. This gives the protein CASSLAGQGWNTEAFF.